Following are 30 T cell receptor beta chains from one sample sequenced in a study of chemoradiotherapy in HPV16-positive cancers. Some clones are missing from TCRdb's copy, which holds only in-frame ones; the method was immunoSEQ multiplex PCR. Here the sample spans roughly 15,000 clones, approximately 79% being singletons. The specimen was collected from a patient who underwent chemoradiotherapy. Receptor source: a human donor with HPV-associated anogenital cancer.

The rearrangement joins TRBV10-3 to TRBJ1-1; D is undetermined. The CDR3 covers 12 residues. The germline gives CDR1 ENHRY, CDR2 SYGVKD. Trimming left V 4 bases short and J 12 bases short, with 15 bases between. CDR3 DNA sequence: TGTGCCATCAGTGGACGGGATCTCCCCCCTTTCTTT. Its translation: CAISGRDLPPFF.

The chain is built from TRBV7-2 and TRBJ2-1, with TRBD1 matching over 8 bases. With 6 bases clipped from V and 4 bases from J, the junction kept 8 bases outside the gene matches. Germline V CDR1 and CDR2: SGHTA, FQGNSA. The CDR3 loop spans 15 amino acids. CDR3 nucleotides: TGTGCCAGCAGAACAGGGGGTAGCCCGTACAATGAGCAGTTCTTC. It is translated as CASRTGGSPYNEQFF.

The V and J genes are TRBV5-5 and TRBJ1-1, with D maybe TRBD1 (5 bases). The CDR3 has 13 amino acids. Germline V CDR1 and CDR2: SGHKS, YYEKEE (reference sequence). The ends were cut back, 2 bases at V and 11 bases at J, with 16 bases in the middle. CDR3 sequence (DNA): TGTGCCAGCAGCTTAAGGGGCACGGGGTGGGCTTTCTTT. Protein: CASSLRGTGWAFF.

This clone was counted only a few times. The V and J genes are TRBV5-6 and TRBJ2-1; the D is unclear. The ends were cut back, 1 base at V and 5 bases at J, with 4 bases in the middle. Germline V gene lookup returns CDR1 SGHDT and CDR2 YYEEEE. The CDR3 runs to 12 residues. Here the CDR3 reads CASSLPDNEQFF. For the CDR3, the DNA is TGTGCCAGCAGCTTGCCCGACAATGAGCAGTTCTTC.

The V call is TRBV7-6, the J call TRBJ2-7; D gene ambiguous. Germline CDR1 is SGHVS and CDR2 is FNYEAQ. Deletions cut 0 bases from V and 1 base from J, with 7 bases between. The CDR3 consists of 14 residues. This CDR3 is CASSLAAGSYEQYF. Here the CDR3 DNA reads TGTGCCAGCAGCTTAGCGGCCGGTTCCTACGAGCAGTACTTC.

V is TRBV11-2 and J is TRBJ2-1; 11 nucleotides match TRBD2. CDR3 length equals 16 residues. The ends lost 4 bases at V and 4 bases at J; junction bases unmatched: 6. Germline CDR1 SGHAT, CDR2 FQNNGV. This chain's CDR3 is CASSSVAGGPYNEQFF. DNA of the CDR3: TGTGCCAGCAGCTCGGTAGCGGGGGGGCCTTACAATGAGCAGTTCTTC.

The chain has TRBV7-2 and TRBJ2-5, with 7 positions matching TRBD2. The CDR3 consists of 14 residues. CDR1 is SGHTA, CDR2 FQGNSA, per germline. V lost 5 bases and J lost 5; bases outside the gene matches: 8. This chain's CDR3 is CASSSGGGSETQYF. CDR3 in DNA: TGTGCCAGCAGCAGTGGGGGGGGGAGCGAGACCCAGTACTTC.

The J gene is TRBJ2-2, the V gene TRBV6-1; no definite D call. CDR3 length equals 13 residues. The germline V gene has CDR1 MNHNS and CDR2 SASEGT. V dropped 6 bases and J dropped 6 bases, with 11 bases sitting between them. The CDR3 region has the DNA TGTGCCAGCAGGGGCAAAAGGCCCGGGGAGCTGTTTTTT. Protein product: CASRGKRPGELFF.

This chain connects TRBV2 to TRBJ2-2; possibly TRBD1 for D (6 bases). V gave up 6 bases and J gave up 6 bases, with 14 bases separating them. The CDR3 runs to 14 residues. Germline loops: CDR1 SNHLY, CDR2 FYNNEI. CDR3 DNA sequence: TGTGCCAGCAGCCCGGGACATGAGGCCGGGGAGCTGTTTTTT. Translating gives CASSPGHEAGELFF.

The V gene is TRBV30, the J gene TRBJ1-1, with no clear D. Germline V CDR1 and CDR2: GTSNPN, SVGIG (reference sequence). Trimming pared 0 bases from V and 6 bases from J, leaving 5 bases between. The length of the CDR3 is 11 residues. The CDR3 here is CAWSVSAEAFF. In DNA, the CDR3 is TGTGCCTGGAGTGTATCAGCTGAAGCTTTCTTT.

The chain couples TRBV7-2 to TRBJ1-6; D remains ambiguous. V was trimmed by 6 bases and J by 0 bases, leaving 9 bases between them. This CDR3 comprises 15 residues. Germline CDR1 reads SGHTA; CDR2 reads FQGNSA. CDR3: CASSVLSSYNSPLHF. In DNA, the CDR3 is TGTGCCAGCAGTGTCCTAAGCTCCTATAATTCACCCCTCCACTTT.

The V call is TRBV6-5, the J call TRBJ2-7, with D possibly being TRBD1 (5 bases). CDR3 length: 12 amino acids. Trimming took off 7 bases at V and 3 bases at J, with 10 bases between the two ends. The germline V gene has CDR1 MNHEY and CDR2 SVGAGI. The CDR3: CASKTANYEQYF. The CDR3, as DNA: TGTGCCAGCAAGACAGCCAACTACGAGCAGTACTTC.

CDR3 DNA sequence: TGTGCCAGCAGCCACGCAGGGGGCAGCACTGAAGCTTTCTTT. Its translation is CASSHAGGSTEAFF. The genes are TRBV14 and TRBJ1-1; 8 nucleotides agree with TRBD1. V shed 3 bases, J shed 4 bases, and the junction held 4 bases outside the gene matches. The CDR3 spans 14 residues. The germline gives CDR1 SGHDN, CDR2 FVKESK.

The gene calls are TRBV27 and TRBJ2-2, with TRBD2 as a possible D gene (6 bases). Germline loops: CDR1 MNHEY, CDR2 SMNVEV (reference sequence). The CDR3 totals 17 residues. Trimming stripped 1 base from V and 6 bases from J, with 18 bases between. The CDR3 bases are TGTGCCAGCAGTTTATATATGGGACTTCCTTCCCCCGGGGAGCTGTTTTTT. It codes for CASSLYMGLPSPGELFF.

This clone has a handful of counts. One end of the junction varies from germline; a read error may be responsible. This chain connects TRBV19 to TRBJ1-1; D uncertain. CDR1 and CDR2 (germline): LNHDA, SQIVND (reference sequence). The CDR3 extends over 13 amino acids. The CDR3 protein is CASKGDMNTEAFF. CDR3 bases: TGTGCGAGTAAGGGAGACATGAACACTGAAGCTTTCTTT.

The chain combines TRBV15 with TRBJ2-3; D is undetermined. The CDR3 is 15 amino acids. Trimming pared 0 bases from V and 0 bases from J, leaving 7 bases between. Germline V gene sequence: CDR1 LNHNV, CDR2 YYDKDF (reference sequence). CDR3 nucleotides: TGTGCCACCAGCAGAGAACAGACGAGCACAGATACGCAGTATTTT. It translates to CATSREQTSTDTQYF.

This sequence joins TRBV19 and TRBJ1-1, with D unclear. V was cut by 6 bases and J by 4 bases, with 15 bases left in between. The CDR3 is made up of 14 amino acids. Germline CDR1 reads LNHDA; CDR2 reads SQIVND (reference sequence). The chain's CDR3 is CASSLGPRSTEAFF. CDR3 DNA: TGTGCCAGTAGCCTTGGCCCGAGAAGCACTGAAGCTTTCTTT.

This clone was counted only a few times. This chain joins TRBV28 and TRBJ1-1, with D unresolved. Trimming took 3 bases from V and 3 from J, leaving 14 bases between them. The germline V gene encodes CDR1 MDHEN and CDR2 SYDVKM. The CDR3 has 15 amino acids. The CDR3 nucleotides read TGTGCCAGCAGTTTTTTCCCCGGGGTAGACACTGAAGCTTTCTTT. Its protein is CASSFFPGVDTEAFF. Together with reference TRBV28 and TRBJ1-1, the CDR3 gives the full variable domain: DVKVTQSSRYLVKRTGEKVFLECVQDMDHENMFWYRQDPGLGLRLIYFSYDVKMKEKGDIPEGYSVSREKKERFSLILESASTNQTSMYLCASSFFPGVDTEAFFGQGTRLTVV.

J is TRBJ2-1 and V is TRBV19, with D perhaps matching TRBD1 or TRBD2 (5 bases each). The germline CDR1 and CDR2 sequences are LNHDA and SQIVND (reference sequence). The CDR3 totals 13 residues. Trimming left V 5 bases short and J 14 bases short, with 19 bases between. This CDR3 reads CASSARGEGREFF. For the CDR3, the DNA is TGTGCCAGTAGTGCTCGCGGTGAGGGCAGGGAGTTCTTC.

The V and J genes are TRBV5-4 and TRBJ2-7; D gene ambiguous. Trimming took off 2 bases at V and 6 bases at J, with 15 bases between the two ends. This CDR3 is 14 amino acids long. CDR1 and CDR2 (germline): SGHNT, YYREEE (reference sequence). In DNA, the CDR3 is TGTGCCAGCAGCTTTGACGCCAGCGCCGCCGAGCAGTACTTC. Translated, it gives CASSFDASAAEQYF.

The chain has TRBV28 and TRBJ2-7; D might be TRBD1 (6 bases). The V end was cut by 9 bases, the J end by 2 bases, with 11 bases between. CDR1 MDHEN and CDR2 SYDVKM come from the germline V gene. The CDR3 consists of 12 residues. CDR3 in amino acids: CARWDTTYEQYF. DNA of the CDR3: TGTGCCAGATGGGACACTACCTACGAGCAGTACTTC.

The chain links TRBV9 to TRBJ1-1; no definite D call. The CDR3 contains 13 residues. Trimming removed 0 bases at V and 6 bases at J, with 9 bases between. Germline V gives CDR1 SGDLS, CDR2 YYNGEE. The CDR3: CASSVGIGAEAFF. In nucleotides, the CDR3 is TGTGCCAGCAGCGTAGGGATTGGCGCTGAAGCTTTCTTT.

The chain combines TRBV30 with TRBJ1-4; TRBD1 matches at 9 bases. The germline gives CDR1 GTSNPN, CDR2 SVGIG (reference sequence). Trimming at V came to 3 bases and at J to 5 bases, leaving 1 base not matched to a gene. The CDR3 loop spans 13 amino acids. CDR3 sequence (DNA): TGTGCCTGGAGGGGACAGGGAAATGAAAAACTGTTTTTT. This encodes CAWRGQGNEKLFF.

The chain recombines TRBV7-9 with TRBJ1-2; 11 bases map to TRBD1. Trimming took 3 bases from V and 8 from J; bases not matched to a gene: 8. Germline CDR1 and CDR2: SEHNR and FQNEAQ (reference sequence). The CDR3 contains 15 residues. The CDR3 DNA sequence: TGTGCCAGCAGCTTTGGACAGGGGGCAATCTCCGGCTACACCTTC. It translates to CASSFGQGAISGYTF.

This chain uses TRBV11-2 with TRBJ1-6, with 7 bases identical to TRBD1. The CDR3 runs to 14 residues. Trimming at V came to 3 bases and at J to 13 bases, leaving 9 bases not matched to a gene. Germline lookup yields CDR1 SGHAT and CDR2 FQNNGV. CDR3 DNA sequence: TGTGCCAGCAGCTTGACAGGGTTGTTCCAGCCCCTCCACTTT. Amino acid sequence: CASSLTGLFQPLHF.

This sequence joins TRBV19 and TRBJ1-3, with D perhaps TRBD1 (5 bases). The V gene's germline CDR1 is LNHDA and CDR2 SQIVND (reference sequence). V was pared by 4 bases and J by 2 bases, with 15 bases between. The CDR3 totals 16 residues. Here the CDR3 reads CASSRAQGRAGNTIYF. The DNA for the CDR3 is TGTGCCAGTAGTAGGGCCCAGGGAAGAGCTGGAAACACCATATATTTT.

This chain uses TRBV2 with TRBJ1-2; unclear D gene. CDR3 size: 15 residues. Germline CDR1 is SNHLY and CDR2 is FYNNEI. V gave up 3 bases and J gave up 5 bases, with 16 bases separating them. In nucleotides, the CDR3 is TGTGCCAGCAGTGACTTGGCGCTCCCCCCATATGGCTACACCTTC. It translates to CASSDLALPPYGYTF.

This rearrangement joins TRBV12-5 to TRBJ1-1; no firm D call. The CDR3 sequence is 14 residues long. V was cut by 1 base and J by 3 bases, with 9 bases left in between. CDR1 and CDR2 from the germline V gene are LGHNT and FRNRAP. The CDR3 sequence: CASGLGGRDTEAFF. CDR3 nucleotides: TGTGCTAGTGGTTTGGGGGGTCGGGACACTGAAGCTTTCTTT.

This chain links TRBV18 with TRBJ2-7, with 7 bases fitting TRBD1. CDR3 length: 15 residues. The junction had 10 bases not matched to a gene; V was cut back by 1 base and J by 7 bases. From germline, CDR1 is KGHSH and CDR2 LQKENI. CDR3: CASSPLTNRGEEQYF. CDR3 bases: TGTGCCAGCTCACCACTAACAAACAGGGGCGAGGAGCAGTACTTC.

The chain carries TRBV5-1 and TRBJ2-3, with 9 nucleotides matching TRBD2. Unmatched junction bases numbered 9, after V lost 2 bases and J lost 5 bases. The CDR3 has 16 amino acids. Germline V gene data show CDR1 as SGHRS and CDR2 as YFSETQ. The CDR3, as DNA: TGCGCCAGCAGCTTTACCGGGACTAGCCTAGGAGATACGCAGTATTTT. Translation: CASSFTGTSLGDTQYF.